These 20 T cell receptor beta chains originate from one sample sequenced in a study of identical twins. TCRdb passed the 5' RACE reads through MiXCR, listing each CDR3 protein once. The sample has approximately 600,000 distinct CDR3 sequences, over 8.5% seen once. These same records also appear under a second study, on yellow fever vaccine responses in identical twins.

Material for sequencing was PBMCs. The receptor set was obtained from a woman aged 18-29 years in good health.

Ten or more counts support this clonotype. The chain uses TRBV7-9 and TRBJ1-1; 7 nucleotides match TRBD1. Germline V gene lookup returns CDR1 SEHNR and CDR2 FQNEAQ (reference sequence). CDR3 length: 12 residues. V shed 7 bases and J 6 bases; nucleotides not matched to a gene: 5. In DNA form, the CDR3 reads TGTGCCAGCAATCGACAGGGTTCTGAAGCTTTCTTT. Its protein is CASNRQGSEAFF.

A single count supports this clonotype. The CDR3 protein is CACCSGGGQGARETQYF. CDR3 DNA sequence: TGTGCCTGCTGTTCCGGCGGGGGGCAGGGGGCTAGAGAGACCCAGTACTTC. This rearrangement joins TRBV12-3 or TRBV12-4 to TRBJ2-5, with D perhaps matching TRBD1 or TRBD2 (8 bases each). Trimming took off 11 bases at V and 4 bases at J, with 29 bases between the two ends. This CDR3 has 17 amino acids.

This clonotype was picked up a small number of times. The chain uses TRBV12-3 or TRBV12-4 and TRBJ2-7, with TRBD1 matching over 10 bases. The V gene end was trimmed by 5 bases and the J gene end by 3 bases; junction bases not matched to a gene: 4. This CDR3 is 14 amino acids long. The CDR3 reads CASSNDRGLYEQYF. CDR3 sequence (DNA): TGTGCCAGCAGTAACGACAGGGGGCTCTACGAGCAGTACTTC.

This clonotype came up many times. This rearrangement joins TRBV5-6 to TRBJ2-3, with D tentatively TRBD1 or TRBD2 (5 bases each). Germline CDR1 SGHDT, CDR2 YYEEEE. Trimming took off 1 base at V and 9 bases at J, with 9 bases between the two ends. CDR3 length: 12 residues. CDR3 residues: CASSLRGVTQYF. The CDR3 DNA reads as TGTGCCAGCAGCTTGAGGGGAGTCACGCAGTATTTT.

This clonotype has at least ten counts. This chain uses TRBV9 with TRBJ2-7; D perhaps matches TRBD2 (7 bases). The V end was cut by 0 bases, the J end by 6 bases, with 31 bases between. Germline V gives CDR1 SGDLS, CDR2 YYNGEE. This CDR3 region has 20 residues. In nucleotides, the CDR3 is TGTGCCAGCAGCGTAGATGGAGGGAGGTCTAGGGGGGGTCTTCTCGGCGAGCAGTACTTC. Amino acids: CASSVDGGRSRGGLLGEQYF. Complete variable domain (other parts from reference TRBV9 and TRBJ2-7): DSGVTQTPKHLITATGQRVTLRCSPRSGDLSVYWYQQSLDQGLQFLIQYYNGEERAKGNILERFSAQQFPDLHSELNLSSLELGDSALYFCASSVDGGRSRGGLLGEQYFGPGTRLTVT.

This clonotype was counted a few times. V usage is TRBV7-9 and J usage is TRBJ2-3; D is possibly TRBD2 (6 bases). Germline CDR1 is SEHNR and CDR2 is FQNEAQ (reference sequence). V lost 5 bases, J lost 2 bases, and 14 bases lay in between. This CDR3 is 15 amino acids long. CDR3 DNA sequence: TGTGCCAGCAGCCCCGCGGGGTATTCCACAGATACGCAGTATTTT. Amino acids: CASSPAGYSTDTQYF.

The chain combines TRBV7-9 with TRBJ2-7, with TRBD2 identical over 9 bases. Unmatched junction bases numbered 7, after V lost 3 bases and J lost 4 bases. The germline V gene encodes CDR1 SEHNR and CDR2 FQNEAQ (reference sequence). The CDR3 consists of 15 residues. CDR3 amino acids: CASSFQREEEYEQYF. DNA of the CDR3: TGTGCCAGCAGCTTTCAGCGGGAGGAAGAGTACGAGCAGTACTTC.

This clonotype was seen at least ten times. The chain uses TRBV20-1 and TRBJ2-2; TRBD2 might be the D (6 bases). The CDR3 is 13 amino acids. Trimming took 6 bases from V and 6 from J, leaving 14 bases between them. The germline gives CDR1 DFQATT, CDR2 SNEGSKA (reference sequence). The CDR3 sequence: CSAGGPWAGELFF. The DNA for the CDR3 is TGCAGTGCGGGGGGACCATGGGCCGGGGAGCTGTTTTTT.

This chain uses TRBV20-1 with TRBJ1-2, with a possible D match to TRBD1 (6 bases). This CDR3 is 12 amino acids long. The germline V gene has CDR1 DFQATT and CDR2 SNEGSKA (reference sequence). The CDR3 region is CSLEQGGYGYTF. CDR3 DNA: TGCAGCCTAGAACAGGGAGGATATGGCTACACCTTC.

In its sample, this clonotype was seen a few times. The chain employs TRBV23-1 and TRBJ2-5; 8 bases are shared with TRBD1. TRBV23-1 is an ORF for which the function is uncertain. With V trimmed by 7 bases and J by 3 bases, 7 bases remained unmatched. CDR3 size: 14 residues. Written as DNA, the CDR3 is TGCGCCAGCACCAAGACAGGGGTAAAAGAGACCCAGTACTTC. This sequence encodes CASTKTGVKETQYF.

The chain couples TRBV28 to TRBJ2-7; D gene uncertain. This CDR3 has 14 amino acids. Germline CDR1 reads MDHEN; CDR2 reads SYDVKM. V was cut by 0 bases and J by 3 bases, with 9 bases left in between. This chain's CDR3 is CASSLWQVYYEQYF. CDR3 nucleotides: TGTGCCAGCAGTTTATGGCAGGTCTACTACGAGCAGTACTTC.

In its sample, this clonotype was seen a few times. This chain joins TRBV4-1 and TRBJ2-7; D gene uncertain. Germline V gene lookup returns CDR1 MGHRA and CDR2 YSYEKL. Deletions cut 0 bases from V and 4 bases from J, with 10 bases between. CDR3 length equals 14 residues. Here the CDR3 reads CASSQDGLPYEQYF. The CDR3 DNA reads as TGCGCCAGCAGCCAAGATGGTCTGCCTTACGAGCAGTACTTC.

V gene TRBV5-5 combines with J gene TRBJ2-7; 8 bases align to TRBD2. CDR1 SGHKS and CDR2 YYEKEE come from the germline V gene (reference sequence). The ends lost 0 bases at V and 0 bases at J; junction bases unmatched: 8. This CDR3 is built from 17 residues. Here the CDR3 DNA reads TGTGCCAGCAGCTTGGCCGCGGGAGCGGGGGTCTCCTACGAGCAGTACTTC. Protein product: CASSLAAGAGVSYEQYF.

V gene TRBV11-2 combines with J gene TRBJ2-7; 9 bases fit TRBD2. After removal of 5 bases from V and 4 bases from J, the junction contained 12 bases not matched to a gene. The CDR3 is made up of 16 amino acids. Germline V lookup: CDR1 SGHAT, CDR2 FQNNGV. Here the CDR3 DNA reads TGTGCCAGCAGCCCCGGACTAGCGTGGGATAGTTACGAGCAGTACTTC. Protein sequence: CASSPGLAWDSYEQYF.

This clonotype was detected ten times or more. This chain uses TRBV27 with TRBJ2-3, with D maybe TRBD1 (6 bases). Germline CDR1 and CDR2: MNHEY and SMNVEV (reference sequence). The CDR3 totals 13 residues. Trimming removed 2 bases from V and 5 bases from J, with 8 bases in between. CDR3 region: CASSLPRGDTQYF. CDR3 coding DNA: TGTGCCAGCAGTTTACCCAGGGGAGATACGCAGTATTTT.

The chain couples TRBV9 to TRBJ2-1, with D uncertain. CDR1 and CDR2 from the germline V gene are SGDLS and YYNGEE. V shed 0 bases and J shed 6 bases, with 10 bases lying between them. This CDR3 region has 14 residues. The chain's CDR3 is CASSVGLQINEQFF. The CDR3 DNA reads TGTGCCAGCAGCGTAGGTTTGCAAATCAATGAGCAGTTCTTC.

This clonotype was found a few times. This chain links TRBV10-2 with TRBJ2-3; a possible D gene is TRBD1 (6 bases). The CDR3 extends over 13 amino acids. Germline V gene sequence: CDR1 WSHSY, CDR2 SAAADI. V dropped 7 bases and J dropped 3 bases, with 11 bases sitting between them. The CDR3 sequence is CASIYTGTDTQYF. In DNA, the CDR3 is TGCGCCAGCATCTATACAGGGACAGATACGCAGTATTTT.

In DNA form, the CDR3 reads TGTGCCAGCAGTCGACTCGAGAGTAACACTGAAGCTTTCTTT. Translating it yields CASSRLESNTEAFF. The J gene is TRBJ1-1, the V gene TRBV6-4; D is unresolved. Germline V gives CDR1 MRHNA, CDR2 SNTAGT. CDR3 length equals 14 residues. V gave up 5 bases and J gave up 2 bases, with 12 bases separating them.

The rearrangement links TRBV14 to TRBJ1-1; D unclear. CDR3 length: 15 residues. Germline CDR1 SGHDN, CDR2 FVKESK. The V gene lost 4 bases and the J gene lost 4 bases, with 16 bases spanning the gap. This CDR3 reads CASSPHNGEGTEAFF. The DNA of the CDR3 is TGTGCCAGCAGCCCACACAATGGGGAGGGCACTGAAGCTTTCTTT.

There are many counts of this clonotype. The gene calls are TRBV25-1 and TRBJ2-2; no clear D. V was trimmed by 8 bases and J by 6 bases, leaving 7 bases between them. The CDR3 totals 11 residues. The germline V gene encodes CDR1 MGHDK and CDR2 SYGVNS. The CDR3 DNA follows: TGTGCCAGCGGCCTCCCCGGGGAGCTGTTTTTT. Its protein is CASGLPGELFF. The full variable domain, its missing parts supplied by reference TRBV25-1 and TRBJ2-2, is EADIYQTPRYLVIGTGKKITLECSQTMGHDKMYWYQQDPGMELHLIHYSYGVNSTEKGDLSSESTVSRIRTEHFPLTLESARPSHTSQYLCASGLPGELFFGEGSRLTVL.